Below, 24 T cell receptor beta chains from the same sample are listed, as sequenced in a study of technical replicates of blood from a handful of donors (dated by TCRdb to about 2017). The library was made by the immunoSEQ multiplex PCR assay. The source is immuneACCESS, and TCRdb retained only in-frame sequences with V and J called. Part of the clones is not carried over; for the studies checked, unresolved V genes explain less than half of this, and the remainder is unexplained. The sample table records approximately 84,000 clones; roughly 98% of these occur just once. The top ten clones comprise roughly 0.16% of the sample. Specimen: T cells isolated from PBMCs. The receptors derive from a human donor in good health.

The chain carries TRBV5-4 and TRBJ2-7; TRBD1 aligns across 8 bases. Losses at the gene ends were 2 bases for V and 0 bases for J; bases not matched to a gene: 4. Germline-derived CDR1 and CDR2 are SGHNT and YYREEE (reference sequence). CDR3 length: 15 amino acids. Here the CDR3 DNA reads TGTGCCAGCAGCTTTACAGGGGGTTTCTCCTACGAGCAGTACTTC. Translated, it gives CASSFTGGFSYEQYF.

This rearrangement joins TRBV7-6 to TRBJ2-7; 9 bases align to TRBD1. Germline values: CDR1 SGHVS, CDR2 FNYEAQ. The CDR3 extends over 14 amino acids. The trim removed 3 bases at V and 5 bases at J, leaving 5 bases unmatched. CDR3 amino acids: CASSLTGTGNEQYF. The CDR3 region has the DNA TGTGCCAGCAGCTTGACCGGGACAGGGAACGAGCAGTACTTC.

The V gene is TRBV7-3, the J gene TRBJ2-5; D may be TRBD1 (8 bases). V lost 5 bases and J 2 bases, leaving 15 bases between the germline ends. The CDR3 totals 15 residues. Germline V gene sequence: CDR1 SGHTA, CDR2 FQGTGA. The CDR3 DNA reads TGTGCCAGCAGCCAGGGGGCGGGGGCGCAAGAGACCCAGTACTTC. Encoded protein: CASSQGAGAQETQYF.

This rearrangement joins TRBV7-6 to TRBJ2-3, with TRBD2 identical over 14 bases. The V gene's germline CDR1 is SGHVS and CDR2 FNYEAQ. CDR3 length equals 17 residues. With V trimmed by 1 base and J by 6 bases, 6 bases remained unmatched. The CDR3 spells CASSLGGLAGGSDTQYF. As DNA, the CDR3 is TGTGCCAGCAGCTTAGGAGGACTAGCGGGAGGTTCGGATACGCAGTATTTT.

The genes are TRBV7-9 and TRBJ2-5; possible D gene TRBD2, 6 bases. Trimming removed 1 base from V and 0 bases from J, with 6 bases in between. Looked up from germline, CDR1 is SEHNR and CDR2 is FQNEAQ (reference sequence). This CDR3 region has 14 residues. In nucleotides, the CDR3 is TGTGCCAGCAGCTTAGGCGGGGACCAAGAGACCCAGTACTTC. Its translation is CASSLGGDQETQYF. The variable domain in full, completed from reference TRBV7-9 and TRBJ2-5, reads DTGVSQNPRHKITKRGQNVTFRCDPISEHNRLYWYRQTLGQGPEFLTYFQNEAQLEKSRLLSDRFSAERPKGSFSTLEIQRTEQGDSAMYLCASSLGGDQETQYFGPGTRLLVL.

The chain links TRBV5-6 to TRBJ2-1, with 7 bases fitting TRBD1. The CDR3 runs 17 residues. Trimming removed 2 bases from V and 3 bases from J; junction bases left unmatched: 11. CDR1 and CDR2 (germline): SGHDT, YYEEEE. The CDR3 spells CASSFGSGGENYNEQFF. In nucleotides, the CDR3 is TGTGCCAGCAGCTTTGGGTCAGGGGGTGAAAACTACAATGAGCAGTTCTTC.

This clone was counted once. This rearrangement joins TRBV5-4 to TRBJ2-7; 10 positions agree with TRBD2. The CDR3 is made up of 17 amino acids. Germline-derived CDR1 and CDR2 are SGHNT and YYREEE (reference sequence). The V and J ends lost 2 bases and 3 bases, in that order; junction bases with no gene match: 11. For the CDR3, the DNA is TGTGCCAGCAGCTTCCCAGCGGGAGGGACCTCGCGCTACGAGCAGTACTTC. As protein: CASSFPAGGTSRYEQYF.

The DNA for the CDR3 is TGTGCCAGCACTAGCGGGAGTTTAAAAAATGAGCAGTTCTTC. Translated: CASTSGSLKNEQFF. V and J are TRBV28 and TRBJ2-1, with TRBD2 matching 10 bases. Trimming removed 7 bases from V and 7 bases from J; junction bases left unmatched: 7. CDR1 is MDHEN and CDR2 is SYDVKM in the germline V gene. The length of the CDR3 is 14 residues.

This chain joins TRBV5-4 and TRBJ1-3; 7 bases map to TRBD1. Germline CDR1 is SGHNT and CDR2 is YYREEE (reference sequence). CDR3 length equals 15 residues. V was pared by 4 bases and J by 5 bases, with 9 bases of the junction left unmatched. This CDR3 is CASSTPTGRRNTIYF. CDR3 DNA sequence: TGTGCCAGCAGCACACCGACAGGGCGGAGAAACACCATATATTTT. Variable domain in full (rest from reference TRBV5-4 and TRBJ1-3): ETGVTQSPTHLIKTRGQQVTLRCSSQSGHNTVSWYQQALGQGPQFIFQYYREEENGRGNFPPRFSGLQFPNYSSELNVNALELDDSALYLCASSTPTGRRNTIYFGEGSWLTVV.

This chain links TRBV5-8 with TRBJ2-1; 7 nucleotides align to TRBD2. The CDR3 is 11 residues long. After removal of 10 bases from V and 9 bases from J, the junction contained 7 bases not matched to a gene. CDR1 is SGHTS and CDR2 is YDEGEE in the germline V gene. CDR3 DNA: TGTGCCGGGGCGGGGGAGACTGAGCAGTTCTTC. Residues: CAGAGETEQFF.

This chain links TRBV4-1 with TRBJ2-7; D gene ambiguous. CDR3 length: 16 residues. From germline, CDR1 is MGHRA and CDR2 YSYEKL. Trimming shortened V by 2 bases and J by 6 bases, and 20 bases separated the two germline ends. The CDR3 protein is CASSQINMVAFTEQYF. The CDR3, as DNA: TGCGCCAGCAGCCAAATCAACATGGTGGCCTTTACCGAGCAGTACTTC.

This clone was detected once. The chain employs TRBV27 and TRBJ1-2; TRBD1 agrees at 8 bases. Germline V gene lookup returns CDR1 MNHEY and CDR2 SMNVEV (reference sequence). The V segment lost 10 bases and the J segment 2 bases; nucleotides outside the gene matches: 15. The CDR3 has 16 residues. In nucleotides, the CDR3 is TGTGCCACAAGGGACCCCGCCGGACAGGGCAACTATGGCTACACCTTC. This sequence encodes CATRDPAGQGNYGYTF.

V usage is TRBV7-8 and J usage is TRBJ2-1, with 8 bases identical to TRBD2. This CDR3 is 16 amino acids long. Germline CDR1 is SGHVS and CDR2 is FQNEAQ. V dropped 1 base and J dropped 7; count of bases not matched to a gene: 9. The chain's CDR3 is CASSLVVIAGLNEQFF. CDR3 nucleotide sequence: TGTGCCAGCAGCTTAGTCGTGATAGCGGGGTTGAATGAGCAGTTCTTC.

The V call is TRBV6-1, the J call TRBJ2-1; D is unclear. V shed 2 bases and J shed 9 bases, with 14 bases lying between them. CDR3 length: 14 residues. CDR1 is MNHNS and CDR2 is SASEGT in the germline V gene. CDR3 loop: CASSESTGAGEQFF. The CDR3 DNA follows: TGTGCCAGCAGTGAAAGTACCGGAGCTGGTGAGCAGTTCTTC.

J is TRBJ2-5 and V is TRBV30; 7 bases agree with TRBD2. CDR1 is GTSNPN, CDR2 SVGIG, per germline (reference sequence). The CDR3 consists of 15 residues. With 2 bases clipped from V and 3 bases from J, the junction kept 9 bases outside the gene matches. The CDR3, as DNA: TGTGCCTGGAGTAAACGGACTAGTGGGAAAGAGACCCAGTACTTC. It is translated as CAWSKRTSGKETQYF.

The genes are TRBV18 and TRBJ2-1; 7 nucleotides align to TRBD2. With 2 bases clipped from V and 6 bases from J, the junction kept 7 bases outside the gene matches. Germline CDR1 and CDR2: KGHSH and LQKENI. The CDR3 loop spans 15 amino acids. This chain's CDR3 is CASSPGSGLPNEQFF. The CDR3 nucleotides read TGTGCCAGCTCACCAGGTAGCGGGCTCCCCAATGAGCAGTTCTTC.

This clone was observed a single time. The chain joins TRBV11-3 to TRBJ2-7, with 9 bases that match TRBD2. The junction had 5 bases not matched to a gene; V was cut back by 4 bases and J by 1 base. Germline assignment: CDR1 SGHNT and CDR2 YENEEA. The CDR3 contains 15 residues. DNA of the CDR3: TGTGCCAGCAGCTCGACTAGCGGAAATTCCTACGAGCAGTACTTC. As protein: CASSSTSGNSYEQYF. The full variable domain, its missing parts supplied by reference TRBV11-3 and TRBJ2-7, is EAGVVQSPRYKIIEKKQPVAFWCNPISGHNTLYWYLQNLGQGPELLIRYENEEAVDDSQLPKDRFSAERLKGVDSTLKIQPAELGDSAVYLCASSSTSGNSYEQYFGPGTRLTVT.

The CDR3, as DNA: TGTGCCACCAGCAGAGTCAGAGCGGGGTCAGGGGCCAACGTCCTGACTTTC. Protein product: CATSRVRAGSGANVLTF. The chain combines TRBV15 with TRBJ2-6, with 7 nucleotides matching TRBD2. J lost 4 bases, V lost 1 base, and 7 bases had no gene match. Germline V gene data show CDR1 as LNHNV and CDR2 as YYDKDF (reference sequence). The CDR3 has 17 amino acids.

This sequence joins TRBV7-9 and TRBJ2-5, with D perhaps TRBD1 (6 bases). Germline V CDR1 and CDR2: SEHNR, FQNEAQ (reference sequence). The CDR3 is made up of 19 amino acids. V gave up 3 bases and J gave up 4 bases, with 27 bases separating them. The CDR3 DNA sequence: TGTGCCAGCAGCTTTAGGGGGATTCAGGGTCCGCGTAAATTAGAGACCCAGTACTTC. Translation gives CASSFRGIQGPRKLETQYF.

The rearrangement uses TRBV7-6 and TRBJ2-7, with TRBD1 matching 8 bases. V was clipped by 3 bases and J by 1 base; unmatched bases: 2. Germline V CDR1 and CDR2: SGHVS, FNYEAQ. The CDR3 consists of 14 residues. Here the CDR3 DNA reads TGTGCCAGCAGCTTGGGACAGGCTTCCTACGAGCAGTACTTC. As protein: CASSLGQASYEQYF.

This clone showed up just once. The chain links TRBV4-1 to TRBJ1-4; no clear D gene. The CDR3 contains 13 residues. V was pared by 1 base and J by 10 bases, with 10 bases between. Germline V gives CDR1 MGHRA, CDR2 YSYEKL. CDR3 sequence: CASSQGISAKLFF. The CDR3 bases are TGCGCCAGCAGCCAAGGTATCAGCGCAAAACTGTTTTTT.

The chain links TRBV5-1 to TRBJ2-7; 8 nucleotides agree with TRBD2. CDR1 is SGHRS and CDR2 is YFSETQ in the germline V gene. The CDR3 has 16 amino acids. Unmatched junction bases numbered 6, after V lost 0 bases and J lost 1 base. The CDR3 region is CASSLVASGLSYEQYF. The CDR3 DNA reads TGCGCCAGCAGCTTGGTGGCTAGCGGGTTGTCCTACGAGCAGTACTTC.

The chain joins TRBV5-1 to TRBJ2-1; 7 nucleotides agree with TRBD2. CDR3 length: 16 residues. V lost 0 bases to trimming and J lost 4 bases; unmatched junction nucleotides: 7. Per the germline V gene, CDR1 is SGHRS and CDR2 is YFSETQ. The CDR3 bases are TGCGCCAGCAGCTTGGCCCCAGCGGGGAGATACAATGAGCAGTTCTTC. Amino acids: CASSLAPAGRYNEQFF.

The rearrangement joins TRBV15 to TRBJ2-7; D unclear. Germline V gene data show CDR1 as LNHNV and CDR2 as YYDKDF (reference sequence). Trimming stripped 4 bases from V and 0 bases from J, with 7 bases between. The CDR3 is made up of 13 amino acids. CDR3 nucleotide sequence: TGTGCCACCAGCAACAGAAACTCCTACGAGCAGTACTTC. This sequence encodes CATSNRNSYEQYF.